This paragraph covers one TCR beta chain sequence. This sample stems from a study of cytomegalovirus exposure and HLA in healthy donors. The CDR3 covers 15 residues. The germline V and J ends were trimmed by 1 base and 4 bases, with 11 bases remaining between them. CDR1 and CDR2 (germline): MGHDK, SYGVNS. Amplification used 60 Vbeta primers and 13 Jbeta primers. The method was immunoSEQ multiplex PCR; TCRdb's version includes in-frame clones alone and lacks a portion of them. The table lists roughly 200,000 clones, 87% of them singletons, with 1% to 1.5% in the top ten. Sequences were obtained from PBMCs. This clonotype was sampled from a man younger than 45 in good health and CMV-seronegative. V and J are TRBV25-1 and TRBJ1-5; D gene unclear. The CDR3 loop is CASSELGSGNQPQHF. CDR3 in DNA: TGTGCCAGCAGTGAATTGGGGTCGGGAAATCAGCCCCAGCATTTT. Full variable domain (rest looked up from reference TRBV25-1 and TRBJ1-5): EADIYQTPRYLVIGTGKKITLECSQTMGHDKMYWYQQDPGMELHLIHYSYGVNSTEKGDLSSESTVSRIRTEHFPLTLESARPSHTSQYLCASSELGSGNQPQHFGDGTRLSIL.